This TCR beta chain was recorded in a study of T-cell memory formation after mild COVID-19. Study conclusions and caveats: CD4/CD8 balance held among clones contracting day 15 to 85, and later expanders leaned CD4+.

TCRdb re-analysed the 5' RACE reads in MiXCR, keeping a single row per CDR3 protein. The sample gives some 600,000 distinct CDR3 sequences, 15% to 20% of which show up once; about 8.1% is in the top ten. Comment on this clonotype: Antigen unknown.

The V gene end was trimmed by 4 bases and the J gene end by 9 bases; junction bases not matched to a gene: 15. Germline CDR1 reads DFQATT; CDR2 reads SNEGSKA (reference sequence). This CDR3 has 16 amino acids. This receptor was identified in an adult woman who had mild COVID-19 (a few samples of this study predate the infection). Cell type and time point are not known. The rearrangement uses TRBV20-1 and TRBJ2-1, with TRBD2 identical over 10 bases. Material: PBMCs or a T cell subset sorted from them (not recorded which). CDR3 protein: CSATPSGGASTREQFF. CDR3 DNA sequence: TGCAGTGCTACTCCCAGCGGGGGGGCATCTACACGTGAGCAGTTCTTC.